These T cell receptor beta chains were read from a single sample in a study of OX40 agonist ivuxolimab in advanced cancers. Sequencing used immunoSEQ multiplex PCR; TCRdb keeps in-frame clones, though not all of them. The sample shows about 36,000 clones, roughly 80% of them seen only once. The sequencing used CD4+ or CD8+ T cells sorted from blood, collected in a trial of the OX40 agonist ivuxolimab. All receptors derive from an adult with an advanced solid tumor such as melanoma, head and neck, liver or kidney cancer. The CDR3 runs from the conserved cysteine through the conserved F or W. The D gene is left open where the match is weak. Clone size is shown for a subset of rows, as once, few, many or a class of expanded clone.

clone size: few
V gene: TRBV4-1
J gene: TRBJ1-1
D gene: TRBD1
CDR3 protein: CASSQEGRGVNTEAFF
CDR3 DNA: TGCGCCAGCAGCCAAGAGGGCAGGGGGGTGAACACTGAAGCTTTCTTT

clone size: NA
V gene: TRBV7-2
J gene: TRBJ2-3
D gene: TRBD2
CDR3 protein: CASSLAGGLAGRSSTDTQYF
CDR3 DNA: TGTGCCAGCAGCTTAGCGGGAGGACTAGCGGGACGCTCTAGCACAGATACGCAGTATTTT

clone size: NA
V gene: TRBV13
J gene: TRBJ2-1
D gene: TRBD2
CDR3 protein: CASSPRGGAVHFDEQFF
CDR3 DNA: TGTGCCAGCAGCCCCCGGGGGGGCGCTGTGCATTTCGATGAGCAGTTCTTC

clone size: NA
V gene: TRBV7-8
J gene: TRBJ2-2
D gene: NA
CDR3 protein: CASSLRTSTGELFF
CDR3 DNA: TGTGCCAGCAGCCTTAGGACCTCCACCGGGGAGCTGTTTTTT

clone size: NA
V gene: TRBV6-5
J gene: TRBJ2-2
D gene: NA
CDR3 protein: CASSYYQNTGELFF
CDR3 DNA: TGTGCCAGCAGTTATTACCAGAACACCGGGGAGCTGTTTTTT

clone size: once
V gene: TRBV5-6
J gene: TRBJ2-7
D gene: NA
CDR3 protein: CASSFGAGADEQYF
CDR3 DNA: TGTGCCAGCAGCTTTGGGGCAGGGGCGGACGAGCAGTACTTC

clone size: NA
V gene: TRBV6-1
J gene: TRBJ2-4
D gene: NA
CDR3 protein: CASSAYRETKNIQYF
CDR3 DNA: TGTGCCAGCAGTGCATACCGGGAGACCAAAAACATTCAGTACTTC

clone size: NA
V gene: TRBV5-6
J gene: TRBJ1-2
D gene: NA
CDR3 protein: CASSFGDGYTF
CDR3 DNA: TGTGCCAGCAGCTTTGGCGACGGCTACACCTTC

clone size: NA
V gene: TRBV29-1
J gene: TRBJ2-2
D gene: NA
CDR3 protein: CSVEYGAGELFF
CDR3 DNA: TGCAGCGTTGAGTATGGGGCCGGGGAGCTGTTTTTT

clone size: NA
V gene: TRBV27
J gene: TRBJ2-1
D gene: TRBD2
CDR3 protein: CASSGLAGGTYNEQFF
CDR3 DNA: TGTGCCAGCAGTGGACTAGCGGGGGGAACCTACAATGAGCAGTTCTTC

clone size: few
V gene: TRBV15
J gene: TRBJ2-3
D gene: NA
CDR3 protein: CATSRASRADTQYF
CDR3 DNA: TGTGCCACCAGCAGGGCGTCTAGGGCAGATACGCAGTATTTT

clone size: NA
V gene: TRBV7-8
J gene: TRBJ1-1
D gene: TRBD1
CDR3 protein: CASSLGQGVGTEAFF
CDR3 DNA: TGTGCCAGCAGCTTGGGGCAGGGGGTCGGGACTGAAGCTTTCTTT

clone size: NA
V gene: TRBV11-2
J gene: TRBJ2-1
D gene: NA
CDR3 protein: CASSLGQGPNEQFF
CDR3 DNA: TGTGCCAGCAGCTTGGGGCAGGGGCCGAATGAGCAGTTCTTC

clone size: NA
V gene: TRBV14
J gene: TRBJ2-1
D gene: NA
CDR3 protein: CASSQVVTSSYNEQFF
CDR3 DNA: TGTGCCAGCAGCCAAGTGGTCACGAGCTCCTACAATGAGCAGTTCTTC

clone size: once
V gene: TRBV19
J gene: TRBJ1-5
D gene: NA
CDR3 protein: CASGGGNQPQHF
CDR3 DNA: TGTGCCAGTGGGGGAGGCAATCAGCCCCAGCATTTT

clone size: NA
V gene: TRBV19
J gene: TRBJ1-6
D gene: NA
CDR3 protein: CASSIGGRKNSPLHF
CDR3 DNA: TGTGCCAGTAGTATAGGGGGCAGAAAAAATTCACCCCTCCACTTT

clone size: NA
V gene: TRBV28
J gene: TRBJ1-5
D gene: NA
CDR3 protein: CASSSGTLGNQPQHF
CDR3 DNA: TGTGCCAGCAGTTCTGGGACACTGGGCAATCAGCCCCAGCATTTT

clone size: NA
V gene: TRBV6-5
J gene: TRBJ2-7
D gene: NA
CDR3 protein: CASSNRNLYEQYF
CDR3 DNA: TGTGCCAGCAGCAACAGGAATCTCTACGAGCAGTACTTC

clone size: NA
V gene: TRBV6-5
J gene: TRBJ2-5
D gene: TRBD2
CDR3 protein: CASSYSRLAGGETQYF
CDR3 DNA: TGTGCCAGCAGTTACTCTCGACTAGCGGGAGGAGAGACCCAGTACTTC

clone size: once
V gene: TRBV27
J gene: TRBJ2-7
D gene: NA
CDR3 protein: CASSLSSMREQYF
CDR3 DNA: TGTGCCAGCAGTTTATCCTCAATGAGGGAGCAGTACTTC

clone size: few
V gene: TRBV7-9
J gene: TRBJ1-1
D gene: TRBD1
CDR3 protein: CASRPTGTENTEAFF
CDR3 DNA: TGTGCCAGCAGACCTACCGGGACAGAGAACACTGAAGCTTTCTTT

clone size: NA
V gene: TRBV6-5
J gene: TRBJ2-7
D gene: NA
CDR3 protein: CASSTLVDSYEQYF
CDR3 DNA: TGTGCCAGCAGTACCTTAGTTGATTCTTACGAGCAGTACTTC

clone size: NA
V gene: TRBV6-5
J gene: TRBJ1-1
D gene: NA
CDR3 protein: CASNPSDLAEAFF
CDR3 DNA: TGTGCCAGCAACCCCTCTGATCTAGCTGAAGCTTTCTTT

clone size: few
V gene: TRBV28
J gene: TRBJ2-7
D gene: NA
CDR3 protein: CASRSTFGRNYEQYF
CDR3 DNA: TGTGCCAGCAGATCTACCTTTGGACGCAACTACGAGCAGTACTTC

clone size: many
V gene: TRBV7-2
J gene: TRBJ2-7
D gene: NA
CDR3 protein: CASSLGGGVAYEQYF
CDR3 DNA: TGTGCCAGCAGCTTAGGGGGCGGGGTCGCCTACGAGCAGTACTTC

clone size: NA
V gene: TRBV6-5
J gene: TRBJ2-1
D gene: NA
CDR3 protein: CASSYSTGMDNEQFF
CDR3 DNA: TGTGCCAGCAGTTACTCTACGGGAATGGACAATGAGCAGTTCTTC

clone size: few
V gene: TRBV7-9
J gene: TRBJ2-1
D gene: TRBD1
CDR3 protein: CASSNTQGAVNEQFF
CDR3 DNA: TGTGCCAGCAGCAATACACAGGGGGCAGTCAATGAGCAGTTCTTC

clone size: NA
V gene: TRBV2
J gene: TRBJ1-5
D gene: NA
CDR3 protein: CASSFGGAQPQHF
CDR3 DNA: TGTGCCAGCAGTTTTGGAGGGGCTCAGCCCCAGCATTTT

clone size: NA
V gene: TRBV5-6
J gene: TRBJ2-7
D gene: NA
CDR3 protein: CASSLERGPYEQYF
CDR3 DNA: TGTGCCAGCAGCTTGGAAAGGGGCCCCTACGAGCAGTACTTC

clone size: NA
V gene: TRBV18
J gene: TRBJ1-6
D gene: NA
CDR3 protein: CASSPEVGSYNSPLHF
CDR3 DNA: TGTGCCAGCTCACCCGAAGTTGGGTCCTATAATTCACCCCTCCACTTT

clone size: NA
V gene: TRBV5-4
J gene: TRBJ2-7
D gene: NA
CDR3 protein: CASSFGTLDEQYF
CDR3 DNA: TGTGCCAGCAGCTTTGGGACTTTAGACGAGCAGTACTTC

clone size: NA
V gene: TRBV4-2
J gene: TRBJ2-7
D gene: NA
CDR3 protein: CASSRGLSYEQYF
CDR3 DNA: TGTGCCAGCAGCAGGGGCCTCTCCTACGAGCAGTACTTC

clone size: NA
V gene: TRBV7-2
J gene: TRBJ2-5
D gene: TRBD2
CDR3 protein: CASSWGLAGGPETQYF
CDR3 DNA: TGTGCCAGCAGCTGGGGACTAGCGGGGGGGCCGGAGACCCAGTACTTC

clone size: NA
V gene: TRBV6-1
J gene: TRBJ2-6
D gene: NA
CDR3 protein: CASSEKSSGANVLTF
CDR3 DNA: TGTGCCAGCAGTGAAAAAAGCTCTGGGGCCAACGTCCTGACTTTC

clone size: NA
V gene: TRBV4-1
J gene: TRBJ1-3
D gene: NA
CDR3 protein: CASSQAGPGNTIYF
CDR3 DNA: TGCGCCAGCAGCCAAGCAGGGCCTGGAAACACCATATATTTT

clone size: NA
V gene: TRBV13
J gene: TRBJ2-7
D gene: TRBD1
CDR3 protein: CASSLEGQGDSYEQYF
CDR3 DNA: TGTGCCAGCAGCCTGGAGGGACAGGGGGACTCCTACGAGCAGTACTTC

clone size: NA
V gene: TRBV6-5
J gene: TRBJ1-2
D gene: TRBD1
CDR3 protein: CASSPGQDLYGYTF
CDR3 DNA: TGTGCCAGCAGTCCCGGACAGGACCTCTATGGCTACACCTTC

clone size: NA
V gene: TRBV27
J gene: TRBJ2-1
D gene: TRBD1
CDR3 protein: CASSAGTGISNEQFF
CDR3 DNA: TGTGCCAGCAGCGCCGGGACAGGGATATCAAATGAGCAGTTCTTC

clone size: NA
V gene: TRBV7-8
J gene: TRBJ2-1
D gene: NA
CDR3 protein: CASSPPAGSSYNEQFF
CDR3 DNA: TGTGCCAGCAGCCCCCCCGCCGGGAGCTCCTACAATGAGCAGTTCTTC

clone size: NA
V gene: TRBV14
J gene: TRBJ1-3
D gene: NA
CDR3 protein: CASSPNRQYSGNTIYF
CDR3 DNA: TGTGCCAGCAGCCCGAACAGACAGTACTCTGGAAACACCATATATTTT

clone size: NA
V gene: TRBV6-1
J gene: TRBJ2-5
D gene: NA
CDR3 protein: CASSEWRRNQETQYF
CDR3 DNA: TGTGCCAGCAGTGAATGGAGGAGAAACCAAGAGACCCAGTACTTC

clone size: NA
V gene: TRBV5-6
J gene: TRBJ2-7
D gene: NA
CDR3 protein: CASSLVLRPEQYF
CDR3 DNA: TGTGCCAGCAGCTTGGTTTTGCGGCCCGAGCAGTACTTC

clone size: NA
V gene: TRBV28
J gene: TRBJ2-5
D gene: TRBD1
CDR3 protein: CASLDRGPQETQYF
CDR3 DNA: TGTGCCAGCCTAGACAGGGGGCCCCAAGAGACCCAGTACTTC

clone size: NA
V gene: TRBV27
J gene: TRBJ2-1
D gene: NA
CDR3 protein: CASSLYDTYNEQFF
CDR3 DNA: TGTGCCAGCAGTTTATATGACACCTACAATGAGCAGTTCTTC